Presented here are 28 T cell receptor beta chains from one specimen sequenced in a study of T-cell reconstitution after alpha-beta-depleted transplantation in children. The TCRbeta library incorporated unique molecular identifiers. One entry per CDR3 protein, called by TCRdb with MiXCR from the PCR reads. The data hold 150,000 to 200,000 distinct CDR3 sequences, with around 10% observed a single time. The material sequenced was PBMCs, taken before TCRalphabeta/CD19-depleted stem cell transplant. These receptors originate from a boy younger than 10 with acute myeloid leukemia, due to receive a stem cell transplant.

This clonotype was found many times. This sequence joins TRBV9 and TRBJ2-4; the D call may be TRBD1 or TRBD2 (5 bases each). The V gene lost 0 bases and the J gene lost 0 bases, with 16 bases spanning the gap. CDR3 size: 18 residues. The germline gives CDR1 SGDLS, CDR2 YYNGEE. The CDR3 bases are TGTGCCAGCAGCGTAGACTCCGCCCCGGGGCTAGCCAAAAACATTCAGTACTTC. Translated, it gives CASSVDSAPGLAKNIQYF.

This clonotype showed up just a few times. The V gene is TRBV4-1, the J gene TRBJ2-3; D might be TRBD1 or TRBD2, each matching 5 bases. Germline V gene data show CDR1 as MGHRA and CDR2 as YSYEKL. V was pared by 3 bases and J by 6 bases, with 19 bases between. The CDR3 sequence is 16 residues long. The CDR3 protein is CASSQTSGLMSDTQYF. CDR3 bases: TGCGCCAGCAGCCAGACCTCGGGGCTCATGTCGGATACGCAGTATTTT.

This clonotype was found many times. The chain is built from TRBV5-1 and TRBJ2-2; 8 positions match TRBD2. V lost 5 bases and J lost 5; bases outside the gene matches: 11. Looked up from germline, CDR1 is SGHRS and CDR2 is YFSETQ. The CDR3 is made up of 16 amino acids. CDR3 sequence: CASRDSGSLLTGELFF. Here the CDR3 DNA reads TGCGCCAGCAGGGACAGCGGGAGTCTATTAACCGGGGAGCTGTTTTTT.

The chain joins TRBV7-9 to TRBJ2-1; no clear D. With 3 bases removed from V and 6 bases from J, the gap between germline ends came to 9 bases. The CDR3 covers 13 residues. Germline CDR1 is SEHNR and CDR2 is FQNEAQ (reference sequence). CDR3 nucleotide sequence: TGTGCCAGCAGCTTGGCTTACAGCAATGAGCAGTTCTTC. Translation: CASSLAYSNEQFF. The whole variable domain, filled in from reference TRBV7-9 and TRBJ2-1, reads DTGVSQNPRHKITKRGQNVTFRCDPISEHNRLYWYRQTLGQGPEFLTYFQNEAQLEKSRLLSDRFSAERPKGSFSTLEIQRTEQGDSAMYLCASSLAYSNEQFFGPGTRLTVL.

This clonotype has at least ten counts. CDR3 sequence (DNA): TGTGCCATCAGTGGAAAACCGGGACAGGGCAGCACTGAAGCTTTCTTT. It specifies CAISGKPGQGSTEAFF. V is TRBV10-3 and J is TRBJ1-1, with 9 bases lining up with TRBD1. The J segment lost 4 bases and the V segment lost 4 bases, leaving 10 bases of the junction unmatched. The CDR3 contains 16 residues. Germline V gene lookup returns CDR1 ENHRY and CDR2 SYGVKD.

The gene calls are TRBV29-1 and TRBJ1-2; 9 bases fit TRBD1. V shed 1 base and J 8 bases; nucleotides not matched to a gene: 5. The CDR3 is 13 residues long. Germline V gene lookup returns CDR1 SQVTM and CDR2 ANQGSEA. CDR3 in DNA: TGCAGCGTTGAAGGGACAGGGGTTTTGGGCTACACCTTC. As protein: CSVEGTGVLGYTF.

This clonotype came up many times. V and J are TRBV24-1 and TRBJ2-1; 7 bases are a match to TRBD2. CDR3 length equals 15 residues. V shed 5 bases, J shed 5 bases, and the junction held 8 bases outside the gene matches. CDR1 KGHDR and CDR2 SFDVKD come from the germline V gene. The CDR3 DNA follows: TGTGCCACCAGTGGGGTAGCGGGTCTCGACAATGAGCAGTTCTTC. Translating gives CATSGVAGLDNEQFF.

The chain recombines TRBV18 with TRBJ1-4; 7 bases map to TRBD1. The junction had 3 bases not matched to a gene; V was cut back by 5 bases and J by 6 bases. The CDR3 contains 13 residues. The V gene's germline CDR1 is KGHSH and CDR2 LQKENI. DNA for the CDR3: TGTGCCAGCTCAAAACAGGGGTATGAAAAACTGTTTTTT. Translated: CASSKQGYEKLFF.

In its sample, this clonotype was seen many times. The J gene is TRBJ1-2, the V gene TRBV7-9, with TRBD1 as a possible D gene (5 bases). The CDR3 has 14 amino acids. Germline CDR1 and CDR2: SEHNR and FQNEAQ (reference sequence). The V gene lost 7 bases and the J gene lost 6 bases, with 18 bases spanning the gap. The CDR3 loop reads CASTHRDGRNGYTF. DNA for the CDR3: TGTGCCAGCACCCACCGGGACGGGCGGAATGGCTACACCTTC. Combining the CDR3 with reference TRBV7-9 and TRBJ1-2 gives the whole variable domain DTGVSQNPRHKITKRGQNVTFRCDPISEHNRLYWYRQTLGQGPEFLTYFQNEAQLEKSRLLSDRFSAERPKGSFSTLEIQRTEQGDSAMYLCASTHRDGRNGYTFGSGTRLTVV.

This clonotype was recorded many times. The CDR3 sequence: CASSLAFTDTQYF. Written as DNA, the CDR3 is TGCGCCAGCAGCTTAGCTTTCACAGATACGCAGTATTTT. This chain joins TRBV5-1 and TRBJ2-3; D not certain. V was pared by 2 bases and J by 2 bases, with 6 bases between. Germline V gene data show CDR1 as SGHRS and CDR2 as YFSETQ. There are 13 residues in the CDR3. The full variable domain, in which reference TRBV5-1 and TRBJ2-3 provide the parts outside the CDR3, is KAGVTQTPRYLIKTRGQQVTLSCSPISGHRSVSWYQQTPGQGLQFLFEYFSETQRNKGNFPGRFSGRQFSNSRSEMNVSTLELGDSALYLCASSLAFTDTQYFGPGTRLTVL.

This clonotype was counted many times. The V call is TRBV3-1, the J call TRBJ2-7; 7 bases map to TRBD2. The trim removed 4 bases at V and 5 bases at J, leaving 14 bases unmatched. The germline CDR1 and CDR2 sequences are LGHDT and YNNKEL (reference sequence). This CDR3 comprises 16 residues. CDR3 loop: CASSLSGREWRNEQYF. The DNA for the CDR3 is TGTGCCAGCAGCCTAAGCGGGCGGGAGTGGAGGAACGAGCAGTACTTC.

This clonotype has a count of ten or more. CDR3 DNA: TGCAGTGTGGGCAAGGTTGGAGTGGATGGCTACACCTTC. This translates into CSVGKVGVDGYTF. The rearrangement links TRBV20-1 to TRBJ1-2; D gene ambiguous. Germline-derived CDR1 and CDR2 are DFQATT and SNEGSKA (reference sequence). V dropped 7 bases and J dropped 6 bases, with 18 bases sitting between them. The length of the CDR3 is 13 residues.

This clonotype was seen repeatedly, ten times or more. V is TRBV20-1 and J is TRBJ2-3, with D possibly TRBD2 on 5 matching bases. The CDR3 contains 16 residues. Germline V lookup: CDR1 DFQATT, CDR2 SNEGSKA (reference sequence). V shed 0 bases and J shed 3 bases, with 16 bases lying between them. CDR3 region: CSARDARGVETDTQYF. The CDR3, as DNA: TGCAGTGCTAGAGATGCCCGGGGTGTCGAGACAGATACGCAGTATTTT.

This clonotype has at least ten counts. The V call is TRBV20-1, the J call TRBJ1-4; TRBD1 matches 7 bases. Trimming cost V 8 bases and J 2 bases; bases outside gene matches: 20. This CDR3 is 18 amino acids long. From germline, CDR1 is DFQATT and CDR2 SNEGSKA (reference sequence). The CDR3 here is CSPRLYIGTEPTNEKLFF. CDR3 nucleotides: TGCAGTCCCCGACTCTATATTGGGACAGAACCTACTAATGAAAAACTGTTTTTT.

Remarks on this clonotype: A read error may explain this, as a much larger clone is one base away. The V and J genes are TRBV7-9 and TRBJ2-5, with a tentative D call TRBD2 (5 bases). The CDR3 sequence is 16 residues long. V lost 2 bases and J 1 base, leaving 14 bases between the germline ends. Germline V gene data show CDR1 as SEHNR and CDR2 as FQNEAQ (reference sequence). CDR3 coding DNA: TGTGCCAGCAGCTTATATTTAACGGGGAGCCAAGAGACCCAGTACTTC. This translates into CASSLYLTGSQETQYF.

This clonotype has ten or more counts. This sequence joins TRBV12-3 or TRBV12-4 and TRBJ1-6, with D perhaps matching TRBD1 (5 bases). Trimming shortened V by 3 bases and J by 9 bases, and 12 bases separated the two germline ends. This CDR3 has 14 amino acids. This chain's CDR3 is CASSFRQPGSPLHF. The CDR3 DNA reads as TGTGCCAGCAGTTTCAGACAGCCGGGTTCACCCCTCCACTTT.

The chain has TRBV11-3 and TRBJ1-6; D unresolved. Germline loops: CDR1 SGHNT, CDR2 YENEEA. This CDR3 has 13 amino acids. V lost 5 bases and J 7 bases, leaving 9 bases between the germline ends. The CDR3 DNA follows: TGTGCCAGCAGCGTAACAAGGAATTCACCCCTCCACTTT. This encodes CASSVTRNSPLHF.

Many counts were recorded for this clonotype. This rearrangement joins TRBV6-4 to TRBJ2-3; 8 nucleotides match TRBD2. This CDR3 has 14 residues. The V gene's germline CDR1 is MRHNA and CDR2 SNTAGT. The V and J ends lost 3 bases and 1 base, in that order; junction bases with no gene match: 0. The DNA of the CDR3 is TGTGCCAGCAGTGAGCGGGGGGGCACAGATACGCAGTATTTT. Encoded protein: CASSERGGTDTQYF.

In this sample, this clonotype turned up many times. The V call is TRBV7-9, the J call TRBJ2-1; the D is unclear. V lost 3 bases and J lost 4, with 4 bases in between. The CDR3 covers 12 residues. Per germline, CDR1 SEHNR and CDR2 FQNEAQ (reference sequence). The DNA of the CDR3 is TGTGCCAGCAGCTTCGGGTACAATGAGCAGTTCTTC. Translation: CASSFGYNEQFF.

The chain links TRBV27 to TRBJ2-3, with 8 bases lining up with TRBD2. The CDR3 has 17 amino acids. Trimming at V came to 5 bases and at J to 2 bases, leaving 12 bases not matched to a gene. The germline V gene has CDR1 MNHEY and CDR2 SMNVEV (reference sequence). DNA of the CDR3: TGTGCCAGCAGTCCCGGGACTAGATTTCCCCACACAGATACGCAGTATTTT. It translates to CASSPGTRFPHTDTQYF.

The table lists this clonotype with a few counts. This chain connects TRBV7-9 to TRBJ2-5; 7 bases align to TRBD1. Germline values: CDR1 SEHNR, CDR2 FQNEAQ (reference sequence). The CDR3 consists of 15 residues. Losses at the gene ends were 5 bases for V and 5 bases for J; bases not matched to a gene: 11. The CDR3 nucleotides read TGTGCCAGCAGCAACCGCGACAGGGATTGGGAGACCCAGTACTTC. Amino acids: CASSNRDRDWETQYF.

This clonotype was found a few times. A much larger clone sits a single nucleotide away, making a read error possible. This chain joins TRBV9 and TRBJ1-2; D gene ambiguous. Germline V lookup: CDR1 SGDLS, CDR2 YYNGEE. The CDR3 consists of 13 residues. The CDR3 here is CASSGQPDYGDTF. In DNA form, the CDR3 reads TGTGCCAGCAGCGGGCAACCCGACTATGGCGACACCTTC. Filled out from reference TRBV9 and TRBJ1-2, the complete variable domain reads DSGVTQTPKHLITATGQRVTLRCSPRSGDLSVYWYQQSLDQGLQFLIQYYNGEERAKGNILERFSAQQFPDLHSELNLSSLELGDSALYFCASSGQPDYGDTFGSGTRLTVV.

Many counts were recorded for this clonotype. The chain couples TRBV12-3 or TRBV12-4 to TRBJ2-7; 9 bases map to TRBD1. With 2 bases clipped from V and 2 bases from J, the junction kept 4 bases outside the gene matches. The CDR3 consists of 15 residues. This CDR3 is CASSLQGQGPYEQYF. DNA of the CDR3: TGTGCCAGCAGTTTACAGGGACAGGGTCCCTACGAGCAGTACTTC.

V gene TRBV19 combines with J gene TRBJ1-2, with D hard to call. The V gene's germline CDR1 is LNHDA and CDR2 SQIVND (reference sequence). The CDR3 spans 13 residues. Trimming removed 5 bases from V and 2 bases from J, with 9 bases in between. CDR3 nucleotide sequence: TGTGCCAGTAGTCAAAGACGGAACTATGGCTACACCTTC. Encoded protein: CASSQRRNYGYTF.

This clonotype was seen many times. This rearrangement joins TRBV29-1 to TRBJ2-1; the match to TRBD1 covers 8 bases. Germline V CDR1 and CDR2: SQVTM, ANQGSEA. There are 15 residues in the CDR3. The V segment lost 5 bases and the J segment 7 bases; nucleotides outside the gene matches: 13. The CDR3 nucleotides are TGCAGCGTTTCCCACCGGGACAGGAATCTAAATGAGCAGTTCTTC. Translating it yields CSVSHRDRNLNEQFF.

This clonotype showed up many times. The J gene is TRBJ2-5, the V gene TRBV6-1, with D perhaps TRBD1 (6 bases). The germline V and J ends were trimmed by 10 bases and 4 bases, with 25 bases remaining between them. Germline CDR1 reads MNHNS; CDR2 reads SASEGT. This CDR3 region has 16 residues. CDR3 loop: CATQVLTGLVGETQYF. In nucleotides, the CDR3 is TGTGCCACCCAGGTTTTAACAGGGTTAGTTGGAGAGACCCAGTACTTC.

The J gene is TRBJ2-7, the V gene TRBV11-1; the D is unclear. Deletions cut 5 bases from V and 1 base from J, with 15 bases between. The CDR3 spans 15 residues. From germline, CDR1 is SGHAT and CDR2 FQDESV (reference sequence). DNA for the CDR3: TGTGCCAGCAGCATCCGACCAGGAGCGTCCTACGAGCAGTACTTC. Translating gives CASSIRPGASYEQYF.

This clonotype was detected ten times or more. The J gene is TRBJ2-1, the V gene TRBV11-2, with no clear D. This CDR3 region has 15 residues. CDR1 is SGHAT and CDR2 is FQNNGV in the germline V gene. The V end was cut by 5 bases, the J end by 7 bases, with 18 bases between. CDR3 amino acids: CASSPPDESDNEQFF. The CDR3 DNA is TGTGCCAGCAGCCCCCCTGATGAAAGTGATAATGAGCAGTTCTTC.